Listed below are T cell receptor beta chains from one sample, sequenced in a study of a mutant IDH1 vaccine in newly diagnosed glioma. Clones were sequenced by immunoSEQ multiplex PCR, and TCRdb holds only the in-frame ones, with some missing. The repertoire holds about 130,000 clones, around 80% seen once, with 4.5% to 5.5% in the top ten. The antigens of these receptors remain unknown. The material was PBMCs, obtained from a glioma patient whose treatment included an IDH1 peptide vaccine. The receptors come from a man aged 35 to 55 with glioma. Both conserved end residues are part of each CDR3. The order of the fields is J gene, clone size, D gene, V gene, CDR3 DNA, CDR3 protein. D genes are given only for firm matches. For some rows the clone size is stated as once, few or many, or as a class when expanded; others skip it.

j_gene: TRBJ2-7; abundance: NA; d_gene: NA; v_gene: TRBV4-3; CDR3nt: TGCGCCAGCAGCCCCGGCTACTCCTACGAGCAGTACTTC; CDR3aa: CASSPGYSYEQYF
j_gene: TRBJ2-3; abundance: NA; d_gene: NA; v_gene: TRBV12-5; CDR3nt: TGTGCTAGCGCCCCCCGGGATACGCAGTATTTT; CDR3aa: CASAPRDTQYF
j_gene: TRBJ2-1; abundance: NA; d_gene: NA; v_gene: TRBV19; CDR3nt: TGTGCCAGTTTCTATACGGGCGGGAACATCAATGAGCAGTTCTTC; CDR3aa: CASFYTGGNINEQFF
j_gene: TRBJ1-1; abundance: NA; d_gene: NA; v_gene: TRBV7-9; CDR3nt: TGTGCCAGCAGCCCAAGGGAGGGTACAGCTTTCTTT; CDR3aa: CASSPREGTAFF
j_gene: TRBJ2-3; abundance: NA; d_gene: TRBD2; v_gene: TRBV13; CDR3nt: TGTGCCAGCAGCTTAGCAGCGGGGGGACCGTATTTT; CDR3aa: CASSLAAGGPYF
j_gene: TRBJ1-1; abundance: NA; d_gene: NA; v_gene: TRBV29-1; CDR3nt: TGCAGCGTTGAGGGGACCGCAATGAACACTGAAGCTTTCTTT; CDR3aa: CSVEGTAMNTEAFF
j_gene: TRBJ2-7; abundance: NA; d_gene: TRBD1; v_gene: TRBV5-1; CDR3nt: TGCGCCAGCAGCCCAAAGACAGGGATTGGCATCTACGAGCAGTACTTC; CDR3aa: CASSPKTGIGIYEQYF
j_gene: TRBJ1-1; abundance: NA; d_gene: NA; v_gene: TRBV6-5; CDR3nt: TGTGCCAGCAGTTACTCGACAGAGAGAATGAACACTGAAGCTTTCTTT; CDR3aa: CASSYSTERMNTEAFF
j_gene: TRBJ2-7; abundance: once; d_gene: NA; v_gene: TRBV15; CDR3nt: TGTGCCACCAGCCGTGGGGCAGGGTCCGAGCAGTACTTC; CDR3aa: CATSRGAGSEQYF
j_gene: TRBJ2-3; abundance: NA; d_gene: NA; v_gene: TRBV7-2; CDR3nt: TGTGCCAGCAGCTTAGGCAGGCACACAGATACGCAGTATTTT; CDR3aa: CASSLGRHTDTQYF
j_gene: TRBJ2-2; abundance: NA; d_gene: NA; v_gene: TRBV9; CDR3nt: TGTGCCAGCAGCGAGGGCCTGGGTTTTTCCAGCGGGGAGCTGTTTTTT; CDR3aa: CASSEGLGFSSGELFF
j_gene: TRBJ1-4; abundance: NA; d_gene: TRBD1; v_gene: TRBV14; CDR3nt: TGTGCCAGCAGCCAATATGGGGCGGACAGGGTTCTGTTTTTT; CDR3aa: CASSQYGADRVLFF
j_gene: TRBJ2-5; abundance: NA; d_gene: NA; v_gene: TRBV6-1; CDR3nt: TGTGCCAGCAGTGAAGCGCAGAACAGGGAGGTTGAGACCCAGTACTTC; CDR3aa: CASSEAQNREVETQYF
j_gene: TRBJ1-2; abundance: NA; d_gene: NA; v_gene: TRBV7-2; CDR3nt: TGTGCCAGCCTTCTAGAGGGAGGCTACACCTTC; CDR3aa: CASLLEGGYTF
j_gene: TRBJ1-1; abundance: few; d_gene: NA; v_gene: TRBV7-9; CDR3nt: TGTGCCAGCAGCTTAGCCGGGGAAACTGAAGCTTTCTTT; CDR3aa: CASSLAGETEAFF
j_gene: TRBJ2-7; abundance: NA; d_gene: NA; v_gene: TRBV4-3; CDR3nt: TGCGCCAGCAGCCAAGGACGCCCCGGCCAGCAGTACTTC; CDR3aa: CASSQGRPGQQYF
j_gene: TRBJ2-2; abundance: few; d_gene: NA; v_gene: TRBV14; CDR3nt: TGTGCCAGCAGCCAAGTAATAGGGAACACCGGGGAGCTGTTTTTT; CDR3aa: CASSQVIGNTGELFF
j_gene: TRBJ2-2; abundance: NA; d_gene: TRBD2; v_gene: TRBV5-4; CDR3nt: TGTGCCAGCAGTTATCCCGAGACTAGCGGGGAGGATACCGGGGAGCTGTTTTTT; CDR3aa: CASSYPETSGEDTGELFF